These 27 T cell receptor beta chains were all obtained from the same sample, sequenced in a study of chemoradiotherapy in HPV16-positive cancers. Some clones are missing from TCRdb's copy, which holds only in-frame ones; the method was immunoSEQ multiplex PCR. The sample includes about 15,000 clones, roughly 74% of them seen just once. Specimen collection occurred from a patient who underwent chemoradiotherapy. Source of these receptors: a human donor with HPV-associated anogenital cancer.

In its sample, this clone was seen a few times. The chain recombines TRBV30 with TRBJ2-7; TRBD2 might be the D (6 bases). The germline V gene encodes CDR1 GTSNPN and CDR2 SVGIG (reference sequence). The V gene lost 7 bases and the J gene lost 0 bases, with 19 bases spanning the gap. This CDR3 is built from 15 residues. CDR3 DNA sequence: TGTGCCTTACAAACCACGGGGCGGGGCTCCTACGAGCAGTACTTC. Translated: CALQTTGRGSYEQYF.

CDR3 sequence (DNA): TGTGCCAGCAGTGTCCGGAGTGTCTCCTACGAGCAGTACTTC. Translation gives CASSVRSVSYEQYF. The rearrangement joins TRBV6-1 to TRBJ2-7; D is ambiguous. Germline loops: CDR1 MNHNS, CDR2 SASEGT. V was cut by 4 bases and J by 0 bases, with 10 bases left in between. The CDR3 is 14 amino acids.

The chain links TRBV9 to TRBJ1-1, with D possibly TRBD1 on 6 matching bases. This CDR3 region has 16 residues. Germline lookup yields CDR1 SGDLS and CDR2 YYNGEE. Trimming stripped 1 base from V and 0 bases from J, with 13 bases between. CDR3 nucleotide sequence: TGTGCCAGCAGCGTATCAGGGGCGATCATGAACACTGAAGCTTTCTTT. Its protein is CASSVSGAIMNTEAFF.

The chain has TRBV27 and TRBJ1-5; 8 bases fit TRBD1. CDR3 size: 15 residues. Germline values: CDR1 MNHEY, CDR2 SMNVEV (reference sequence). V trimming: 7 bases; J trimming: 2 bases; junction bases outside the gene matches: 7. CDR3 nucleotides: TGTGCCAGCAAGAAACTGACAGGGGGCAATCAGCCCCAGCATTTT. Protein: CASKKLTGGNQPQHF.

This clone turned up a few times. The rearrangement uses TRBV28 and TRBJ1-2, with 9 bases lining up with TRBD1. The length of the CDR3 is 14 residues. The germline CDR1 and CDR2 sequences are MDHEN and SYDVKM. The J segment lost 2 bases and the V segment lost 6 bases, leaving 4 bases of the junction unmatched. The chain's CDR3 is CASRAQGANYGYTF. In DNA form, the CDR3 reads TGTGCCAGCAGGGCACAGGGGGCCAACTATGGCTACACCTTC.

The J gene is TRBJ2-1, the V gene TRBV30, with D tentatively TRBD2 (6 bases). This CDR3 region has 14 residues. Germline V gives CDR1 GTSNPN, CDR2 SVGIG (reference sequence). V shed 2 bases and J shed 2 bases, with 10 bases lying between them. The chain's CDR3 is CAWSRSGTYNEQFF. CDR3 sequence (DNA): TGTGCCTGGAGTCGTAGCGGAACCTACAATGAGCAGTTCTTC.

The rearrangement uses TRBV11-2 and TRBJ2-1; D may match TRBD1 or TRBD2 (6 bases each). This CDR3 region has 15 residues. Per germline, CDR1 SGHAT and CDR2 FQNNGV. V was shortened by 0 bases and J by 2 bases, with 8 bases between the two germline ends. CDR3 amino acids: CASSLDGGPYNEQFF. The DNA for the CDR3 is TGTGCCAGCAGCTTAGACGGGGGCCCCTACAATGAGCAGTTCTTC.

The rearrangement joins TRBV9 to TRBJ2-5; 7 bases are shared with TRBD2. CDR1 and CDR2 from the germline V gene are SGDLS and YYNGEE. This CDR3 region has 14 residues. Trimming cost V 4 bases and J 4 bases; bases outside gene matches: 7. CDR3 residues: CASSRDWGGETQYF. The CDR3 DNA is TGTGCCAGCAGCCGGGACTGGGGGGGAGAGACCCAGTACTTC.

This clone was counted a single time. The rearrangement joins TRBV11-3 to TRBJ2-7, with D maybe TRBD1 (6 bases). Trimming left V 1 base short and J 3 bases short, with 13 bases between. CDR1 and CDR2 (germline): SGHNT, YENEEA. The CDR3 consists of 15 residues. CDR3 DNA sequence: TGTGCCAGCAGCTTAGGTGGGGGCTCCTTCTACGAGCAGTACTTC. It codes for CASSLGGGSFYEQYF.

The chain links TRBV11-3 to TRBJ1-4; D gene ambiguous. The CDR3 is 17 residues long. Germline CDR1 and CDR2: SGHNT and YENEEA. V was shortened by 5 bases and J by 0 bases, with 16 bases between the two germline ends. CDR3: CASSRAYSTSTNEKLFF. CDR3 in DNA: TGTGCCAGCAGCAGGGCCTATTCGACTTCAACTAATGAAAAACTGTTTTTT.

The V call is TRBV6-1, the J call TRBJ1-3, with TRBD1 identical over 10 bases. J was trimmed by 0 bases and V by 4 bases; bases with no gene match: 3. Per germline, CDR1 MNHNS and CDR2 SASEGT. This CDR3 is built from 16 residues. The CDR3 loop is CASSGGQGSSGNTIYF. CDR3 nucleotide sequence: TGTGCCAGCAGTGGGGGACAGGGGAGCTCTGGAAACACCATATATTTT.

The chain links TRBV7-3 to TRBJ2-3; D perhaps matches TRBD2 (6 bases). CDR1 SGHTA and CDR2 FQGTGA come from the germline V gene. This CDR3 has 15 residues. V shed 0 bases and J shed 6 bases, with 13 bases lying between them. CDR3 nucleotides: TGTGCCAGCAGCTTAACGGGCGGGAAGTCGGATACGCAGTATTTT. This codes for CASSLTGGKSDTQYF.

The V gene is TRBV11-3, the J gene TRBJ1-3; D gene ambiguous. The CDR3 is made up of 15 amino acids. Trimming pared 5 bases from V and 0 bases from J, leaving 11 bases between. The germline gives CDR1 SGHNT, CDR2 YENEEA. In DNA form, the CDR3 reads TGTGCCAGCAGCCTTGGCGCAGCCTCTGGAAACACCATATATTTT. This sequence encodes CASSLGAASGNTIYF.

This rearrangement joins TRBV7-2 to TRBJ2-7; 11 bases fit TRBD1. This CDR3 region has 15 residues. Trimming took 4 bases from V and 5 from J; bases not matched to a gene: 7. The germline V gene encodes CDR1 SGHTA and CDR2 FQGNSA. The CDR3 protein is CASSSRTGGVHEQYF. The CDR3 DNA reads TGTGCCAGCAGCTCCCGGACAGGGGGCGTCCACGAGCAGTACTTC.

The rearrangement links TRBV27 to TRBJ2-1; no definite D call. Between the trimmed V and J ends, which lost 9 bases and 0 bases, there was a span of 9 bases. This CDR3 contains 13 residues. The germline V gene encodes CDR1 MNHEY and CDR2 SMNVEV (reference sequence). CDR3 sequence: CASRLYSYNEQFF. As DNA, the CDR3 is TGTGCCAGTCGACTGTACTCCTACAATGAGCAGTTCTTC.

The chain combines TRBV28 with TRBJ1-2; D is unresolved. The germline V gene encodes CDR1 MDHEN and CDR2 SYDVKM. The CDR3 extends over 15 amino acids. Trimming took off 6 bases at V and 3 bases at J, with 17 bases between the two ends. DNA of the CDR3: TGTGCCAGCAGGAATGGGAGCCCTGGGGACTATGGCTACACCTTC. Amino acid sequence: CASRNGSPGDYGYTF.

This chain connects TRBV5-1 to TRBJ2-7; a possible D gene is TRBD1 (5 bases). The CDR3 length is 14 residues. Looked up from germline, CDR1 is SGHRS and CDR2 is YFSETQ. V lost 0 bases and J lost 0, with 7 bases in between. The CDR3 DNA reads TGCGCCAGCAGCTTGGTAGGGGCCTCCTACGAGCAGTACTTC. Protein sequence: CASSLVGASYEQYF.

The genes are TRBV7-2 and TRBJ2-5; no clear D. The CDR3 totals 11 residues. The germline CDR1 and CDR2 sequences are SGHTA and FQGNSA. Trimming stripped 5 bases from V and 2 bases from J, with 3 bases between. The CDR3 reads CASSPQETQYF. DNA of the CDR3: TGTGCCAGCAGCCCACAAGAGACCCAGTACTTC.

This clone was detected only once. The CDR3: CAWSGTANTEAFF. The CDR3 DNA sequence: TGTGCCTGGAGCGGGACAGCGAACACTGAAGCTTTCTTT. This chain uses TRBV30 with TRBJ1-1; 7 bases align to TRBD1. Losses at the gene ends were 3 bases for V and 1 base for J; bases not matched to a gene: 2. Germline CDR1 and CDR2: GTSNPN and SVGIG (reference sequence). This CDR3 is built from 13 residues.

This chain links TRBV21-1 with TRBJ2-2; no check of the table's D call, TRBD2, against the DNA was made. TRBV21-1 is given as a pseudogene. This CDR3 is 14 amino acids long. The DNA of the CDR3 is TGTGCCAGCAGCAAAGAGCAGAACACCGGGGAGCTGTTTTTT. It specifies CASSKEQNTGELFF.

The sample holds a few counts of this clone. The genes are TRBV9 and TRBJ1-1; no clear D. The germline gives CDR1 SGDLS, CDR2 YYNGEE. V was cut by 0 bases and J by 1 base, with 10 bases left in between. The CDR3 loop spans 15 amino acids. The CDR3 sequence: CASSVGSWGNTEAFF. In nucleotides, the CDR3 is TGTGCCAGCAGCGTAGGGAGCTGGGGGAACACTGAAGCTTTCTTT.

The sample holds a few counts of this clone. This chain uses TRBV5-1 with TRBJ1-5; D perhaps matches TRBD1 (5 bases). V was trimmed by 1 base and J by 7 bases, leaving 9 bases between them. CDR1 is SGHRS and CDR2 is YFSETQ in the germline V gene. This CDR3 has 13 amino acids. CDR3 in amino acids: CASSLNQGQPQHF. CDR3 bases: TGCGCCAGCAGCTTGAACCAGGGCCAGCCCCAGCATTTT.

The chain carries TRBV7-8 and TRBJ1-5; no clear D gene. The CDR3 runs to 15 residues. Germline CDR1 is SGHVS and CDR2 is FQNEAQ. The germline V and J ends were trimmed by 5 bases and 2 bases, with 13 bases remaining between them. In nucleotides, the CDR3 is TGTGCCAGCAGCGAGGGCCCGCGGCGCAATCAGCCCCAGCATTTT. This translates into CASSEGPRRNQPQHF.

This clone has only a few counts. CDR3 nucleotides: TGTGCCAGCACCGAGACGGGGAGAAGCGAGCAGTACTTC. Amino acids: CASTETGRSEQYF. This chain joins TRBV6-1 and TRBJ2-7; D may be TRBD2 (5 bases). This CDR3 comprises 13 residues. The germline V gene has CDR1 MNHNS and CDR2 SASEGT. Trimming stripped 7 bases from V and 6 bases from J, with 16 bases between.

The rearrangement joins TRBV15 to TRBJ2-3, with TRBD2 identical over 12 bases. The CDR3 loop spans 21 amino acids. Trimming took 3 bases from V and 7 from J; bases not matched to a gene: 23. Looked up from germline, CDR1 is LNHNV and CDR2 is YYDKDF (reference sequence). CDR3 nucleotides: TGTGCCACCAGCAGTTTTTCCATCCTCCCATGGACTAGCGGGATAGGTCATACGCAGTATTTT. Its translation: CATSSFSILPWTSGIGHTQYF.

This chain uses TRBV9 with TRBJ2-7; D is perhaps TRBD2 (6 bases). CDR1 and CDR2 (germline): SGDLS, YYNGEE. The CDR3 has 14 amino acids. Between the trimmed V and J ends, which lost 2 bases and 3 bases, there was a span of 12 bases. The DNA for the CDR3 is TGTGCCAGCAGCGTCGACGGGAGTTTCTACGAGCAGTACTTC. It encodes CASSVDGSFYEQYF.

The chain recombines TRBV7-6 with TRBJ2-1; 7 bases map to TRBD2. CDR1 and CDR2 from the germline V gene are SGHVS and FNYEAQ. The CDR3 is 16 residues long. V shed 1 base, J shed 3 bases, and the junction held 6 bases outside the gene matches. CDR3 sequence (DNA): TGTGCCAGCAGCTTAGACCTTCTAGCGGTCTACAATGAGCAGTTCTTC. Translating gives CASSLDLLAVYNEQFF.